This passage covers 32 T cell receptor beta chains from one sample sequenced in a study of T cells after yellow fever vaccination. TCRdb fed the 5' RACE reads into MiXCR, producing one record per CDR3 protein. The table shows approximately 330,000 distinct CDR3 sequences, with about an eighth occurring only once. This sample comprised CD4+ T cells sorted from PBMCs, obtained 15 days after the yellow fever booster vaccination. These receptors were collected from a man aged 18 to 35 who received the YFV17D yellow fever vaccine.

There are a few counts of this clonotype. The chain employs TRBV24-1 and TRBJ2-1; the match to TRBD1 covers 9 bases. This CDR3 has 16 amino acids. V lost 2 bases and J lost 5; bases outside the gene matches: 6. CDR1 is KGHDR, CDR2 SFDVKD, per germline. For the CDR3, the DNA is TGTGCCACCAGTGATTCCGGGACAGGGATTCACAATGAGCAGTTCTTC. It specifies CATSDSGTGIHNEQFF.

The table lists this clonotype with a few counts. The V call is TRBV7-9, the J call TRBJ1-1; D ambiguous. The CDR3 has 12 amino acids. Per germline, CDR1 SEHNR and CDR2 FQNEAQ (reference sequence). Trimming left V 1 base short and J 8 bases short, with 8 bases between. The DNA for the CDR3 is TGTGCCAGCAGCTTAGAAGTGGGAGAAGCTTTCTTT. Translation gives CASSLEVGEAFF.

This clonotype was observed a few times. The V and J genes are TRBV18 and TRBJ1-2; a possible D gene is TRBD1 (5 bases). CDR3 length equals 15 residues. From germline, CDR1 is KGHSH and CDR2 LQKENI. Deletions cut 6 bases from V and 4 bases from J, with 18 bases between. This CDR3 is CASSPSPGPSYGYTF. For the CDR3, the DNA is TGTGCCAGCTCCCCGAGTCCGGGACCCAGCTATGGCTACACCTTC.

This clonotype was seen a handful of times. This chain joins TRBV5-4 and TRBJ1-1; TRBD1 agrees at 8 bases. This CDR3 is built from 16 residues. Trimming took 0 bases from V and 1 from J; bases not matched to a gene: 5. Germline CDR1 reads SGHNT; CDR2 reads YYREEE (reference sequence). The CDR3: CASSLARTGWNTEAFF. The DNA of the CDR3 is TGTGCCAGCAGCTTGGCCCGGACAGGGTGGAACACTGAAGCTTTCTTT. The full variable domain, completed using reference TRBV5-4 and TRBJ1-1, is ETGVTQSPTHLIKTRGQQVTLRCSSQSGHNTVSWYQQALGQGPQFIFQYYREEENGRGNFPPRFSGLQFPNYSSELNVNALELDDSALYLCASSLARTGWNTEAFFGQGTRLTVV.

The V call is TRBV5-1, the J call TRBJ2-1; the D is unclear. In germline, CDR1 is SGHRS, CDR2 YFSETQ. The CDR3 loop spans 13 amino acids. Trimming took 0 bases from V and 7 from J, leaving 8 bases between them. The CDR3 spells CASSLAMGNEQFF. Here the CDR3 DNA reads TGCGCCAGCAGCTTGGCCATGGGGAATGAGCAGTTCTTC.

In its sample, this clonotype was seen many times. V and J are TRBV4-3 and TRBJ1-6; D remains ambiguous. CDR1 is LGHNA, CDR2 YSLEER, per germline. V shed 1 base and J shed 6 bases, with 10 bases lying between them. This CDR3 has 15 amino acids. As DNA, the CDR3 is TGCGCCAGCAGCCAAGGTTTTACGGGTAATTCACCCCTCCACTTT. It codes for CASSQGFTGNSPLHF.

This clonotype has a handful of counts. The DNA of the CDR3 is TGTGCCAGCAGCTTGTCCGCAGCTGGGGGCTACACCTTC. Translated: CASSLSAAGGYTF. The chain employs TRBV5-5 and TRBJ1-2; D gene ambiguous. CDR3 length: 13 amino acids. V was shortened by 1 base and J by 8 bases, with 12 bases between the two germline ends. Germline assignment: CDR1 SGHKS and CDR2 YYEKEE (reference sequence).

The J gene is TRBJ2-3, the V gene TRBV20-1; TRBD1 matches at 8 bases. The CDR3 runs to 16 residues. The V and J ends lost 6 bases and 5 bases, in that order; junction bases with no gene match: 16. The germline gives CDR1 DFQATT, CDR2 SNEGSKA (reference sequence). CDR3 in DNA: TGCAGTGCCGGGGCGGCCGTCGGCAGGGGGCGAGATACGCAGTATTTT. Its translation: CSAGAAVGRGRDTQYF.

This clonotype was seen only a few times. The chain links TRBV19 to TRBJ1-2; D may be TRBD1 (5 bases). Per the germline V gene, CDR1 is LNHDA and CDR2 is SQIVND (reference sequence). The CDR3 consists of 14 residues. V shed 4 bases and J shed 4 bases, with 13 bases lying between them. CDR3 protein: CASSRRRQLYGYTF. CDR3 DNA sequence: TGTGCCAGTAGTAGGCGAAGACAGCTCTATGGCTACACCTTC.

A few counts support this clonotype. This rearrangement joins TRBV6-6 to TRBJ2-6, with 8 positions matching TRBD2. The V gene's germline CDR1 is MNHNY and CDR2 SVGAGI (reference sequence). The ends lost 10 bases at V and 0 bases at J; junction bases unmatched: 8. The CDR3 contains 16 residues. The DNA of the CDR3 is TGTGCCACAGGGGTAGCGGGGATCTCTGGGGCCAACGTCCTGACTTTC. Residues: CATGVAGISGANVLTF.

The CDR3 spells CASSITGLAFF. As DNA, the CDR3 is TGTGCCAGCAGTATAACAGGGTTGGCTTTCTTT. This chain uses TRBV12-3 or TRBV12-4 with TRBJ1-1, with D perhaps matching TRBD1 (6 bases). V lost 5 bases and J lost 11, with 12 bases in between. This CDR3 comprises 11 residues.

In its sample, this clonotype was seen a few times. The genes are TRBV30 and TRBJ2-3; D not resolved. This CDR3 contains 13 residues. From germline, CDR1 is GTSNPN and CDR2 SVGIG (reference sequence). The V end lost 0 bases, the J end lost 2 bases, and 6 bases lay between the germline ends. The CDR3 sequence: CAWSVRNTDTQYF. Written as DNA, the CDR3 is TGTGCCTGGAGTGTACGGAACACAGATACGCAGTATTTT.

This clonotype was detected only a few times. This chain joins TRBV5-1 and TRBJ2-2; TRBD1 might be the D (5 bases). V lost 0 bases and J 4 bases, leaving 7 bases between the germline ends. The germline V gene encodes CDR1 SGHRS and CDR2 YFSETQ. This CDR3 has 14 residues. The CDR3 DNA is TGCGCCAGCAGCTTGGACAGGTCCACCGGGGAGCTGTTTTTT. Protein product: CASSLDRSTGELFF.

The CDR3 bases are TGTGCCAGCAGGCCGACAGGGGGTCGTACCGGGGAGCTGTTTTTT. The encoded protein is CASRPTGGRTGELFF. The chain joins TRBV27 to TRBJ2-2; 9 positions agree with TRBD1. V gave up 6 bases and J gave up 5 bases; unmatched junction bases: 7. The CDR3 consists of 15 residues. Germline lookup yields CDR1 MNHEY and CDR2 SMNVEV (reference sequence).

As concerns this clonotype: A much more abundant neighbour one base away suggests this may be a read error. CDR3 DNA sequence: TGCGCCAGCAGCTTGTACCTTGCTTATTCACCCCTCCACTTT. Translating it yields CASSLYLAYSPLHF. The V call is TRBV5-1, the J call TRBJ1-6, with no clear D. CDR3 length equals 14 residues. CDR1 and CDR2 (germline): SGHRS, YFSETQ. The V and J ends lost 1 base and 8 bases respectively, with 10 bases between them.

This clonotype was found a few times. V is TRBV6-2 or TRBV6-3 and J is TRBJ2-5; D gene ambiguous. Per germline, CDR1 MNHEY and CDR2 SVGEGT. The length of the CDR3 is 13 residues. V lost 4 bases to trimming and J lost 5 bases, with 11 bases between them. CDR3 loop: CASSSVARETQYF. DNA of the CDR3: TGTGCCAGCAGTTCTGTGGCTCGGGAGACCCAGTACTTC.

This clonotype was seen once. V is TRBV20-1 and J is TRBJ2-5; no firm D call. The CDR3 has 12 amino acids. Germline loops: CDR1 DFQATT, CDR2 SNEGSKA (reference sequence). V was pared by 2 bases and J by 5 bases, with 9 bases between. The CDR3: CSARISSETQYF. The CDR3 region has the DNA TGCAGTGCTAGAATTAGTTCGGAGACCCAGTACTTC.

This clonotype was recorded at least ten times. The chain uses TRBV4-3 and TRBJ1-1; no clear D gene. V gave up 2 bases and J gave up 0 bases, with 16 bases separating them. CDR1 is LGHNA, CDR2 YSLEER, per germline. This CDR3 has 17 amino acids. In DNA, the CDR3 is TGCGCCAGCAGCCAAAAGAGGGAAACAAGCTTGAACACTGAAGCTTTCTTT. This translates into CASSQKRETSLNTEAFF.

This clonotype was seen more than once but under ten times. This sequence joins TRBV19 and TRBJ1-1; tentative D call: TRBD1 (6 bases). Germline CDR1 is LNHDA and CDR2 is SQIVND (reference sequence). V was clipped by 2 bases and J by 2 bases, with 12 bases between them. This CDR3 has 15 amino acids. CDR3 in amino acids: CASSIRGAPNTEAFF. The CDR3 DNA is TGTGCCAGTAGTATACGGGGGGCCCCAAACACTGAAGCTTTCTTT.

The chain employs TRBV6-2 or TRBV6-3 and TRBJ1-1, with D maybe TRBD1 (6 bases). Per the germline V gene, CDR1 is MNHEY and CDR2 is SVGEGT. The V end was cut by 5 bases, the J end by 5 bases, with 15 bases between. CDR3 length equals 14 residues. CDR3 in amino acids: CASSVLGGWTEAFF. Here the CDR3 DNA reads TGTGCCAGCAGTGTCTTGGGGGGCTGGACTGAAGCTTTCTTT.

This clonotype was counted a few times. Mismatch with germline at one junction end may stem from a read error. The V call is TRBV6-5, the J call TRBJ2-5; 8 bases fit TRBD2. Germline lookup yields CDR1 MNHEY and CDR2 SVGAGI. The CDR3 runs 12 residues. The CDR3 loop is CASSTPGTREVF. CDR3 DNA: TGTGCCAGCAGTACCCCTGGGACTAGGGAGGTTTTC.

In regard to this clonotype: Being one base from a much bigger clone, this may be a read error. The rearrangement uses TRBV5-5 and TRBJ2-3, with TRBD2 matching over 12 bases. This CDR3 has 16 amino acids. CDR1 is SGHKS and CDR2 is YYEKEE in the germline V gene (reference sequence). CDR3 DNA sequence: TGTCCCAGCAGCTCCGGACTAGCGGGGACTACAGATACGCAGTATTTT. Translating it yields CPSSSGLAGTTDTQYF.

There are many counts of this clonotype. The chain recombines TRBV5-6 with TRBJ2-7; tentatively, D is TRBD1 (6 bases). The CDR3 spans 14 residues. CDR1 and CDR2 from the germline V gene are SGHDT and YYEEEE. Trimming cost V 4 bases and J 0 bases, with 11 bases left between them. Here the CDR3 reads CASSKTDSSYEQYF. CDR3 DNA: TGTGCCAGCAGCAAGACGGACAGCTCCTACGAGCAGTACTTC.

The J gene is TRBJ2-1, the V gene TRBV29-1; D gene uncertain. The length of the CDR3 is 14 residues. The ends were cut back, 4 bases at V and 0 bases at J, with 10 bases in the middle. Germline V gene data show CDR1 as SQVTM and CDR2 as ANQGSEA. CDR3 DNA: TGCAGCGTTGTTCCCCTAGGCTCCTACAATGAGCAGTTCTTC. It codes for CSVVPLGSYNEQFF.

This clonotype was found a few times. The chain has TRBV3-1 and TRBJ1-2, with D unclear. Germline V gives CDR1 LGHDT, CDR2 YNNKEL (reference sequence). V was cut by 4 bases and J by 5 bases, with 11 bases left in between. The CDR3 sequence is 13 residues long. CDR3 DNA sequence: TGTGCCAGCAGCCGGAGTGGGGTTTATGGCTACACCTTC. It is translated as CASSRSGVYGYTF.

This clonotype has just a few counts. In DNA, the CDR3 is TGTGCCAGCAGCTTACTTCCAGGGGGTGGTTATGGCTACACCTTC. It encodes CASSLLPGGGYGYTF. The rearrangement uses TRBV7-2 and TRBJ1-2, with TRBD1 identical over 7 bases. V shed 2 bases and J 5 bases; nucleotides not matched to a gene: 8. Germline V gene sequence: CDR1 SGHTA, CDR2 FQGNSA. This CDR3 contains 15 residues.

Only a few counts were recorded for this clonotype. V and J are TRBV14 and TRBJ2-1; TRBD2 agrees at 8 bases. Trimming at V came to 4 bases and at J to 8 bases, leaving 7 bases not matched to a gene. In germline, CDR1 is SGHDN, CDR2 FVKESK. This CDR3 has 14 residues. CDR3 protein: CASSPQRGIDEQFF. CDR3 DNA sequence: TGTGCCAGCAGCCCGCAGCGGGGGATCGATGAGCAGTTCTTC.

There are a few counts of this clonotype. The CDR3 DNA reads as TGTGCTAGTGGTTTGGTACCCCTTGAGCCCCAGCATTTT. Protein: CASGLVPLEPQHF. This rearrangement joins TRBV12-5 to TRBJ1-5; D unclear. Germline CDR1 LGHNT, CDR2 FRNRAP. Trimming pared 0 bases from V and 8 bases from J, leaving 8 bases between. This CDR3 has 13 residues.

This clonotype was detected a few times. In DNA form, the CDR3 reads TGCAGCGTGGCCAGACTGATATCGAACACTGAAGCTTTCTTT. It yields the protein CSVARLISNTEAFF. The chain has TRBV29-1 and TRBJ1-1; D is ambiguous. The germline V gene has CDR1 SQVTM and CDR2 ANQGSEA. This CDR3 is built from 14 residues. Trimming took off 6 bases at V and 1 base at J, with 15 bases between the two ends. Variable domain in full (rest from reference TRBV29-1 and TRBJ1-1): SAVISQKPSRDICQRGTSLTIQCQVDSQVTMMFWYRQQPGQSLTLIATANQGSEATYESGFVIDKFPISRPNLTFSTLTVSNMSPEDSSIYLCSVARLISNTEAFFGQGTRLTVV.

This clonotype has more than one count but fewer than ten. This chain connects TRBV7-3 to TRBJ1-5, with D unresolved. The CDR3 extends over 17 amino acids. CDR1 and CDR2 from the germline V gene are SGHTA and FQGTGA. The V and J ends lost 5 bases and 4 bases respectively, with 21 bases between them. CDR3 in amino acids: CASSLPPREDVNQPQHF. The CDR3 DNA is TGTGCCAGCAGCCTCCCACCTCGGGAGGACGTGAATCAGCCCCAGCATTTT. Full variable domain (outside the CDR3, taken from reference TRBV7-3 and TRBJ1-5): GAGVSQTPSNKVTEKGKYVELRCDPISGHTALYWYRQSLGQGPEFLIYFQGTGAADDSGLPNDRFFAVRPEGSVSTLKIQRTERGDSAVYLCASSLPPREDVNQPQHFGDGTRLSIL.

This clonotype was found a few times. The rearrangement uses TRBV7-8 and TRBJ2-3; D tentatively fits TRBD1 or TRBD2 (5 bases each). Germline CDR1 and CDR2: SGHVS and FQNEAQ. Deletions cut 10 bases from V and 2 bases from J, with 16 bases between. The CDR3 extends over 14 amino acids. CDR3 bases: TGTGCCACCAAATCAGGGACCCCCACAGATACGCAGTATTTT. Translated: CATKSGTPTDTQYF.

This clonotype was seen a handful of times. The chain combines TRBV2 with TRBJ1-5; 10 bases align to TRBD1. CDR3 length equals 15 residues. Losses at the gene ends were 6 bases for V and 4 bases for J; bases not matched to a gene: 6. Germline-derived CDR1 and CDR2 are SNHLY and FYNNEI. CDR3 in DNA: TGTGCCAGCAGCTTCGAGGGACAGGGGAATCAGCCCCAGCATTTT. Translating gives CASSFEGQGNQPQHF.